This record covers a single TCR beta chain. The antigen remains undetermined. Deep level was the assay's run setting. The material for each subset, its genomic DNA, was split evenly across several immunoSEQ plates. Researchers sequenced unsorted PBMC DNA using ten immunoSEQ deep assay plates. The repertoire was sequenced with immunoSEQ multiplex PCR; TCRdb's copy has only in-frame clones and lacks some. Of hundreds of thousands of clones listed, 70% to 80% are singletons. The data were obtained in a study of shared clonotypes between healthy human individuals. Study-level results: Clonotype sharing among donors was expected to depend on sequencing depth.

Germline CDR1 reads LNHNV; CDR2 reads YYDKDF (reference sequence). This CDR3 is 15 amino acids long. Between the trimmed V and J ends, which lost 0 bases and 2 bases, there was a span of 11 bases. The sample comprised PBMCs. This TCR derives from a middle-aged woman in good health. Some clones in this sample may be carry-over from other donors' samples. The gene calls are TRBV15 and TRBJ2-7, with D possibly TRBD2 on 6 matching bases. The CDR3 region has the DNA TGTGCCACCAGCAGAGATCTTAGCGGTACCTACGAGCAGTACTTC. Its protein product is CATSRDLSGTYEQYF.